This T cell receptor (beta chain) emerged from a study of T cells in Graves' hyperthyroidism and ophthalmopathy. General study points: Most thyroid clonotypes expanded above 0.001 were also detected in blood.

Amplification of TCR beta CDR3 regions used RNA as the template. When the TCR CDR3 underwent first-round RT-PCR, the HTBI primer set was used. TCRdb re-analysed the multiplex PCR reads in MiXCR, keeping a single row per CDR3 protein. The repertoire holds nearly 600,000 distinct CDR3 sequences, with 12% to 15% as singletons. In making diagnoses, clinical symptoms, serum thyroxine and TRAb, thyroid ultrasound and orbital computed tomography were all used. Cells are PBMCs isolated from over 7.5 ml of fresh blood. This clonotype was detected a few times. Its antigen remains unidentified. Sequences were obtained from blood. The sequence derives from a woman aged 18-30 years with Graves' ophthalmopathy.

The CDR3 DNA reads as TGTGCCAGCAGCCAAGAGGGAGCTAGCTCTGGAAACACCATATATTTT. Amino acids: CASSQEGASSGNTIYF. The V call is TRBV4-2, the J call TRBJ1-3; D not resolved. The germline V gene has CDR1 LGHNA and CDR2 YNFKEQ. The V end lost 0 bases, the J end lost 0 bases, and 9 bases lay between the germline ends. The length of the CDR3 is 16 residues.